This T cell receptor (beta chain) stems from a study of control samples from healthy donors and cancer patients. Repertoires were generated with immunoSEQ multiplex PCR, while TCRdb's copy carries only in-frame clones and drops some. The sample carries more than 150,000 clones, about 93% recorded once. As concerns this clone: Other nucleotide sequences from this sample produce the same CDR3.

The sequence derives from a young woman in good health. Sequencing used blood.

The CDR3: CASSLGNYGYTF. DNA for the CDR3: TGTGCCAGCAGCTTGGGGAACTATGGCTACACCTTC. The chain recombines TRBV7-9 with TRBJ1-2; D is unresolved. The CDR3 runs 12 residues. Germline V gene sequence: CDR1 SEHNR, CDR2 FQNEAQ (reference sequence). The V end lost 3 bases, the J end lost 2 bases, and 4 bases lay between the germline ends.